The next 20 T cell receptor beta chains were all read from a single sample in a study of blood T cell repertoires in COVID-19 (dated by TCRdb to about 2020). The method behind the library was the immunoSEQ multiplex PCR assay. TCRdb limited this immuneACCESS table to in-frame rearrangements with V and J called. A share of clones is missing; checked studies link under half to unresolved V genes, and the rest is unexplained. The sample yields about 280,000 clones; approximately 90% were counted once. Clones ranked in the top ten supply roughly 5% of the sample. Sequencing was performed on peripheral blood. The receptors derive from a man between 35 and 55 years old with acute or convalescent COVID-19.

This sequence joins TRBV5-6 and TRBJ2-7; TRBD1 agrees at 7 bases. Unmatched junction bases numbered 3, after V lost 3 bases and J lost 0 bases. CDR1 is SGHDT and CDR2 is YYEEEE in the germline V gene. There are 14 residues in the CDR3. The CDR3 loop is CASSWGQPSYEQYF. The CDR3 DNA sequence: TGTGCCAGCAGCTGGGGACAGCCCTCCTACGAGCAGTACTTC.

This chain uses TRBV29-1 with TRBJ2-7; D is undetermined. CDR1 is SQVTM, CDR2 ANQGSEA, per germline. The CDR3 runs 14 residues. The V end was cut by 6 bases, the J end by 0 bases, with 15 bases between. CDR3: CSVYTDLTSYEQYF. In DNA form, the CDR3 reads TGCAGCGTCTATACCGATCTTACCTCCTACGAGCAGTACTTC.

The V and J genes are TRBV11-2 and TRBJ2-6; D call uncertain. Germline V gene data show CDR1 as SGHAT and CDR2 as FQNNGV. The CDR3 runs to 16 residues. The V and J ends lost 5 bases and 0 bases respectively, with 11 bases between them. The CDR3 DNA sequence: TGTGCCAGCAGCCTCCTAAAAAGCTCTGGGGCCAACGTCCTGACTTTC. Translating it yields CASSLLKSSGANVLTF.

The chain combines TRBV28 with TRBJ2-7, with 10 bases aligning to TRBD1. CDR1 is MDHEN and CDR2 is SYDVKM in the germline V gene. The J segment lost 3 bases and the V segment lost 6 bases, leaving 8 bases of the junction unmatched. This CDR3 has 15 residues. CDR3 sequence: CASSSTGTGDYEQYF. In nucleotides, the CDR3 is TGTGCCAGCAGCAGTACCGGGACAGGGGACTACGAGCAGTACTTC.

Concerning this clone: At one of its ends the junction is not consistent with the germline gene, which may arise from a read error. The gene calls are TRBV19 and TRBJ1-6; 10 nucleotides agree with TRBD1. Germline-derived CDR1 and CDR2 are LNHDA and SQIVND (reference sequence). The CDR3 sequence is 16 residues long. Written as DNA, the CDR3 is TGTGCCAGTAGTCTAGATAAGACAGGGGGCACGTCACCCCTCCACTTT. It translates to CASSLDKTGGTSPLHF.

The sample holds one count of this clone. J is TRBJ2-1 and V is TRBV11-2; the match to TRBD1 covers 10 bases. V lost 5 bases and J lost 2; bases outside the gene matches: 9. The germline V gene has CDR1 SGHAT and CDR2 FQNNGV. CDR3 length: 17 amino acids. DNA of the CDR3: TGTGCCAGCAGCGCATCTCCTGACAGGGGGCCCTACAATGAGCAGTTCTTC. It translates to CASSASPDRGPYNEQFF.

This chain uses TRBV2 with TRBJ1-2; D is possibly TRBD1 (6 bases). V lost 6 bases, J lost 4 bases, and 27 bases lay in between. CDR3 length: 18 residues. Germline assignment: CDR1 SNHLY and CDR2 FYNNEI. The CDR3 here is CASRGGSMRQASFYGYTF. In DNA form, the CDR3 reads TGTGCCAGCAGGGGGGGGTCAATGAGACAGGCTTCGTTCTATGGCTACACCTTC.

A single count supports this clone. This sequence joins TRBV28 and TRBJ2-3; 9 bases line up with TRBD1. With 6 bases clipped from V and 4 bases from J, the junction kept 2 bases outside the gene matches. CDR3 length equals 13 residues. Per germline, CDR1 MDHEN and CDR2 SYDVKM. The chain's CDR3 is CASRRQGADTQYF. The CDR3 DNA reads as TGTGCCAGCAGGCGACAGGGGGCAGATACGCAGTATTTT.

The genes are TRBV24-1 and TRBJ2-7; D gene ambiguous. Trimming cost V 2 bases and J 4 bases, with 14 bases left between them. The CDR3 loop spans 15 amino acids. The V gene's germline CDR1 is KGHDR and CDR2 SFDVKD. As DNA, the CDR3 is TGTGCCACCAGTGATTCGCGCGGCCCCGGATACGAGCAGTACTTC. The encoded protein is CATSDSRGPGYEQYF.

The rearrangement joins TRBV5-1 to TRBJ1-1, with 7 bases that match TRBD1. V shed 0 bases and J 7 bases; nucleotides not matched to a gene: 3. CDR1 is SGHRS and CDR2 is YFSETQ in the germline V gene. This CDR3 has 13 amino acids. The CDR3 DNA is TGCGCCAGCAGCTTGGTGGGACAGTATGAAGCTTTCTTT. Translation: CASSLVGQYEAFF.

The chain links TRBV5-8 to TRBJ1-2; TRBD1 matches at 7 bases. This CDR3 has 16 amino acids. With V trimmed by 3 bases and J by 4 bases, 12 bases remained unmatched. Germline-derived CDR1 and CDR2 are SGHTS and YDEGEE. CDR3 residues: CASSSLGGTDLYGYTF. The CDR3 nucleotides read TGTGCCAGCAGCTCCCTGGGTGGGACAGACCTCTATGGCTACACCTTC.

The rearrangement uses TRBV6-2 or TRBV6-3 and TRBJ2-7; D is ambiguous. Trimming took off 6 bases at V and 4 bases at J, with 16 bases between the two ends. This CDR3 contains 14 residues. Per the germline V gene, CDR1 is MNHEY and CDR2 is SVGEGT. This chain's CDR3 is CASSPSWFLYEQYF. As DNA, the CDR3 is TGTGCCAGCAGCCCCTCGTGGTTCCTATACGAGCAGTACTTC.

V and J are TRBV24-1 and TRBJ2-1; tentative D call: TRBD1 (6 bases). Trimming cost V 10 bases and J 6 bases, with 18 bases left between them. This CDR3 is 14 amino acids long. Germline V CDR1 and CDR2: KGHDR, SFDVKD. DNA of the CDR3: TGTGCCACAGGAGTCAGGGGAAAGGGCAATGAGCAGTTCTTC. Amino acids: CATGVRGKGNEQFF.

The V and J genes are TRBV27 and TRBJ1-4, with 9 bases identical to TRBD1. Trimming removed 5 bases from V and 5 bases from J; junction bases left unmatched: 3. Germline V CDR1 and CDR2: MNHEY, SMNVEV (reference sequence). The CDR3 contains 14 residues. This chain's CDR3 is CASSPGTGNEKLFF. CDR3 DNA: TGTGCCAGCAGTCCCGGGACAGGGAATGAAAAACTGTTTTTT.

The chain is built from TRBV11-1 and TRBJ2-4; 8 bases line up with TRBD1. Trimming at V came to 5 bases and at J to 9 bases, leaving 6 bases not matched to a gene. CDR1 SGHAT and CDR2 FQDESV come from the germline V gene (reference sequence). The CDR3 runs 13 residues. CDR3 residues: CASSQDRAGIQYF. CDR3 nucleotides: TGTGCCAGCAGCCAGGACAGGGCGGGCATTCAGTACTTC.

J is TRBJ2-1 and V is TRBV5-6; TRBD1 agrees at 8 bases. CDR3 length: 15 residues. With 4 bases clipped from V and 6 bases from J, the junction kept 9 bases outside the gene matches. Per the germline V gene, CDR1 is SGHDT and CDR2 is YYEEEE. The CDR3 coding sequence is TGTGCCAGCAGCCCACCAGGGGGCGTGGGCAATGAGCAGTTCTTC. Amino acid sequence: CASSPPGGVGNEQFF.

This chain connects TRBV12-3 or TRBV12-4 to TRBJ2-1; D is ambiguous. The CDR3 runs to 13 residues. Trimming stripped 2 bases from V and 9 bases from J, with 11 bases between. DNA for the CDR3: TGTGCCAGCAGTTTATATGTGTTCAGTGAGCAGTTCTTC. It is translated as CASSLYVFSEQFF.

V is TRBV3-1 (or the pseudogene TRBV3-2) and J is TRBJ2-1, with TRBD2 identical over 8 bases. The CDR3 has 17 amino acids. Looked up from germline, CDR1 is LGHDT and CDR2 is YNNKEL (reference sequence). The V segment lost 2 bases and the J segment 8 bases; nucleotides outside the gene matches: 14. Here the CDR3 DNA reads TGTGCCAGCAGCCAAATTTACGGGGGGGGCCGGGACGATGAGCAGTTCTTC. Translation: CASSQIYGGGRDDEQFF.

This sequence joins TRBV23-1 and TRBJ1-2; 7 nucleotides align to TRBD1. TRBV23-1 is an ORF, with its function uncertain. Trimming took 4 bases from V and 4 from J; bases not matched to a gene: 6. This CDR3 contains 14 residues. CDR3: CASSLADRSYGYTF. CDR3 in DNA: TGCGCCAGCAGTCTCGCGGACAGGTCCTATGGCTACACCTTC.

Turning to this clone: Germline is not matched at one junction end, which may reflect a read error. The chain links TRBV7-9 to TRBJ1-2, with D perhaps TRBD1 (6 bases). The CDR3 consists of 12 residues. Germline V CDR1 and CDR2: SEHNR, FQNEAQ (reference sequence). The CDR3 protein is CASSPTSTGKAF. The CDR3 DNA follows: TGTGCCAGCAGCCCGACGTCGACAGGTAAAGCCTTC. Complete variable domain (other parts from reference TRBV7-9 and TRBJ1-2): DTGVSQNPRHKITKRGQNVTFRCDPISEHNRLYWYRQTLGQGPEFLTYFQNEAQLEKSRLLSDRFSAERPKGSFSTLEIQRTEQGDSAMYLCASSPTSTGKAFGSGTRLTVV.